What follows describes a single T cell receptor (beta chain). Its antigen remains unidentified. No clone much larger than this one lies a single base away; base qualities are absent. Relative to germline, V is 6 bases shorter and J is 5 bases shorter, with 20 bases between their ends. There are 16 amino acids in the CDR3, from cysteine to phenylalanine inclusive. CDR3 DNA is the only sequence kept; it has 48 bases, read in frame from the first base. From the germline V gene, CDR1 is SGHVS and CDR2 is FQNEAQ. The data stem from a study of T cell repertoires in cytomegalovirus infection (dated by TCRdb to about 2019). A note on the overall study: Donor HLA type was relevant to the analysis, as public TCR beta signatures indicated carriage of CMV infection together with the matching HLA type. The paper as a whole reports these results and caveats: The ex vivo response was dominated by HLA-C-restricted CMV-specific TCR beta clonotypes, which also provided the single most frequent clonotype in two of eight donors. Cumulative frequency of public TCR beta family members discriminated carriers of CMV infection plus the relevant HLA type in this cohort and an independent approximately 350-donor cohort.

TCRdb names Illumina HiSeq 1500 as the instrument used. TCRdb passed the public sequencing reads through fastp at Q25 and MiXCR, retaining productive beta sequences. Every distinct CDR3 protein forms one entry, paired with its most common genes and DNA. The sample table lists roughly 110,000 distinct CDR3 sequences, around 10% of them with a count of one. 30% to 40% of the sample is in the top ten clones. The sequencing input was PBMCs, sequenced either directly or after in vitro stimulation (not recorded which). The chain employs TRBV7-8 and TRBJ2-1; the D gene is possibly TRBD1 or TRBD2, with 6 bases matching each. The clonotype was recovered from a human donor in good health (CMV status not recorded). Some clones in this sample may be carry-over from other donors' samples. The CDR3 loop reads CASSLRGLAGHNEQFF. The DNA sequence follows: TGTGCCAGCAGTTTAAGGGGGTTGGCGGGACACAATGAGCAGTTCTTC.